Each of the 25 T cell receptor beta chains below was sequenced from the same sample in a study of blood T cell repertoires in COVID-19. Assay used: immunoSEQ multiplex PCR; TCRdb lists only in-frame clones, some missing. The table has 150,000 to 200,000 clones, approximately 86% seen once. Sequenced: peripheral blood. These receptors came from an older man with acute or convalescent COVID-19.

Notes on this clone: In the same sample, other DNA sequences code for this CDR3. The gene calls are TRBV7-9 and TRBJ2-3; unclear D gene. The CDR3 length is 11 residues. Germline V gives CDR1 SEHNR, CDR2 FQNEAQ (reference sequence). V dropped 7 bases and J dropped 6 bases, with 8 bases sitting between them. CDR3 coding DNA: TGTGCCAGCACCCGTGCGGATACGCAGTATTTT. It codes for CASTRADTQYF.

The CDR3 spells CASSFYFDSSGNTIYF. The DNA of the CDR3 is TGTGCCAGCAGTTTCTACTTCGACAGCTCTGGAAACACCATATATTTT. The V gene is TRBV11-2, the J gene TRBJ1-3; D may be TRBD1 (5 bases). Trimming pared 6 bases from V and 0 bases from J, leaving 15 bases between. CDR3 length: 16 residues. The germline V gene encodes CDR1 SGHAT and CDR2 FQNNGV.

The CDR3 here is CASSLERRRLAGGTDTQYF. The DNA for the CDR3 is TGTGCCAGCAGCTTAGAAAGGAGGCGGCTAGCGGGGGGTACAGATACGCAGTATTTT. V and J are TRBV11-2 and TRBJ2-3, with 11 bases lining up with TRBD2. Germline values: CDR1 SGHAT, CDR2 FQNNGV. J gave up 3 bases and V 0 bases, and 11 bases lay outside the gene matches. The CDR3 covers 19 residues.

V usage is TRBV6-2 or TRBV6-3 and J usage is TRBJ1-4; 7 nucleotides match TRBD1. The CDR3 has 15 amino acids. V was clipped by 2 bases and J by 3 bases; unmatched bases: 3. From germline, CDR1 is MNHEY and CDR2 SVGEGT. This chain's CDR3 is CASSYGGQPNEKLFF. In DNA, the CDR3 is TGTGCCAGCAGTTACGGGGGACAGCCTAATGAAAAACTGTTTTTT.

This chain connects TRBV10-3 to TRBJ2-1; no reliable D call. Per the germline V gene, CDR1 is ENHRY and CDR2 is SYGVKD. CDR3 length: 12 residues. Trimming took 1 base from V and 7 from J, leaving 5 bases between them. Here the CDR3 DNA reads TGTGCCATCAGTGAGTTCGTAAATGAGCAGTTCTTC. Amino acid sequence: CAISEFVNEQFF.

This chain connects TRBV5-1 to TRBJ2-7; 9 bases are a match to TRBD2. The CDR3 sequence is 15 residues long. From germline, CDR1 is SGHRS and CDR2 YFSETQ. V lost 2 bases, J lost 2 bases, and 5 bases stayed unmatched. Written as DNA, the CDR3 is TGCGCCAGCAGCTTAGGCGGGAGGGCTACCTACGAGCAGTACTTC. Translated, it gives CASSLGGRATYEQYF.

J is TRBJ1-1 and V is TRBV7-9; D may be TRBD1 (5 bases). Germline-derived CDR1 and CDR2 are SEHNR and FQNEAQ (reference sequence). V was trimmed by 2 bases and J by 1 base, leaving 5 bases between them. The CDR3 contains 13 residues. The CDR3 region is CASSLRGNTEAFF. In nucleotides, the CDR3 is TGTGCCAGCAGCTTAAGGGGGAACACTGAAGCTTTCTTT.

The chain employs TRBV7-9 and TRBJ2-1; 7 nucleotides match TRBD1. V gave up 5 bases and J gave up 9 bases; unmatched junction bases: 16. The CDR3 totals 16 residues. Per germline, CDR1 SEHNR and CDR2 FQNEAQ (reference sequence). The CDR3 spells CASSPLGARGPFEQFF. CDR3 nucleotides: TGTGCCAGCAGCCCACTAGGCGCTAGGGGGCCTTTTGAGCAGTTCTTC. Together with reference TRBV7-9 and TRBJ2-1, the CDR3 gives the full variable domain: DTGVSQNPRHKITKRGQNVTFRCDPISEHNRLYWYRQTLGQGPEFLTYFQNEAQLEKSRLLSDRFSAERPKGSFSTLEIQRTEQGDSAMYLCASSPLGARGPFEQFFGPGTRLTVL.

CDR3 in DNA: TGTGCCAGCAGCGTAAACCCCGGGACAGGGGGGCGGGAGACCCAGTACTTC. It encodes CASSVNPGTGGRETQYF. The chain links TRBV9 to TRBJ2-5; 11 positions agree with TRBD1. CDR1 SGDLS and CDR2 YYNGEE come from the germline V gene. The length of the CDR3 is 17 residues. With 1 base clipped from V and 5 bases from J, the junction kept 10 bases outside the gene matches.

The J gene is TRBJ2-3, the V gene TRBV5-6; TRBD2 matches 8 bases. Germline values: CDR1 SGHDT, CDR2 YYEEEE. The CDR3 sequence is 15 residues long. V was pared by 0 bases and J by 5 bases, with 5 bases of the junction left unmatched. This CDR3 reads CASSLEAGGGDTQYF. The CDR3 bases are TGTGCCAGCAGCTTGGAGGCGGGGGGAGGAGATACGCAGTATTTT.

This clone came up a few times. The CDR3: CASSLSGGYNEQFF. DNA of the CDR3: TGTGCCAGCAGTCTAAGCGGGGGGTACAATGAGCAGTTCTTC. The genes are TRBV2 and TRBJ2-1; 9 positions match TRBD2. The CDR3 has 14 amino acids. The germline gives CDR1 SNHLY, CDR2 FYNNEI. Trimming took 5 bases from V and 4 from J; bases not matched to a gene: 3.

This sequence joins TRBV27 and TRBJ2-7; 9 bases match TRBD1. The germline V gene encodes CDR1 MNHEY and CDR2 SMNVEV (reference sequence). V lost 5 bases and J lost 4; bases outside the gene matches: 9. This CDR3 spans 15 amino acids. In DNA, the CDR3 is TGTGCCAGCAGTCGTCGGACAGGGGTCTTATACGAGCAGTACTTC. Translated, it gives CASSRRTGVLYEQYF.

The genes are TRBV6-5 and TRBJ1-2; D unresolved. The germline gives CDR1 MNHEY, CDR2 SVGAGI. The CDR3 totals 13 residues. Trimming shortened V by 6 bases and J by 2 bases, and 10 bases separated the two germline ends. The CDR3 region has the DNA TGTGCCAGCAGGGCGGCAGCCAACTATGGCTACACCTTC. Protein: CASRAAANYGYTF.

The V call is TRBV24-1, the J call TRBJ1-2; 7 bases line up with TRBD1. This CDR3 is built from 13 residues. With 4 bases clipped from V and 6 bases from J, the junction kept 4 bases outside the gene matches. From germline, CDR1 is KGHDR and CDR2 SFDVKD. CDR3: CATSDRGQHGYTF. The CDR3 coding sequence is TGTGCCACCAGTGACCGGGGACAGCATGGCTACACCTTC.

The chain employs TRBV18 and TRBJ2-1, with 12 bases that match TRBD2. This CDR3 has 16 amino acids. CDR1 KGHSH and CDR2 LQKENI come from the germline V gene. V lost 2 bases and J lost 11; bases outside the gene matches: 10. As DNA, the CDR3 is TGTGCCAGCTCACCAACAACGACTAGCGGGAGTCCCCAGCAGTTCTTC. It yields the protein CASSPTTTSGSPQQFF.

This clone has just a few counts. CDR3 nucleotide sequence: TGCGCCAGCAGCCAAGCCGGGACAGCGATCTACGAGCAGTACTTC. This translates into CASSQAGTAIYEQYF. The chain couples TRBV4-1 to TRBJ2-7, with 7 bases aligning to TRBD1. Germline V gene sequence: CDR1 MGHRA, CDR2 YSYEKL. Unmatched junction bases numbered 6, after V lost 1 base and J lost 3 bases. CDR3 length: 15 residues.

As DNA, the CDR3 is TGTGCCAGCAGCGTATCTAGCGGGGGGCCAGATACGCAGTATTTT. It codes for CASSVSSGGPDTQYF. This chain uses TRBV7-2 with TRBJ2-3, with 11 positions matching TRBD2. The J segment lost 4 bases and the V segment lost 5 bases, leaving 5 bases of the junction unmatched. The CDR3 has 15 amino acids. Looked up from germline, CDR1 is SGHTA and CDR2 is FQGNSA.

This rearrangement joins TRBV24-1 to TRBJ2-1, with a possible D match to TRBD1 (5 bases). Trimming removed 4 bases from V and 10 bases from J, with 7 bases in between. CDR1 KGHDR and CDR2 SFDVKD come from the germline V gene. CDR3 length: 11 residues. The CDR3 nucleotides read TGTGCCACCAGTGAGGCAGGGGAGCAGTTCTTC. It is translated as CATSEAGEQFF.

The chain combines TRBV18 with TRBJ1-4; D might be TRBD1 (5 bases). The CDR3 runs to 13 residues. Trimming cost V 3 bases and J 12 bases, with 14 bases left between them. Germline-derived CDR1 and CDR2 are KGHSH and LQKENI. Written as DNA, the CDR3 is TGTGCCAGCTCACCGTGGGGGGACGGGGAACTGTTTTTT. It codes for CASSPWGDGELFF.

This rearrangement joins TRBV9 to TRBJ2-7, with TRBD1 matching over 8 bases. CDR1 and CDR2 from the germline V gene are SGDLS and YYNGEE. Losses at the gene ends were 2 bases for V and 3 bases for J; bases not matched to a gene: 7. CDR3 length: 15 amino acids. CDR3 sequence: CASSVSGQVFYEQYF. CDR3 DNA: TGTGCCAGCAGCGTTTCGGGACAGGTGTTCTACGAGCAGTACTTC. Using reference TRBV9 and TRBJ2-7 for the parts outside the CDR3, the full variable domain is DSGVTQTPKHLITATGQRVTLRCSPRSGDLSVYWYQQSLDQGLQFLIQYYNGEERAKGNILERFSAQQFPDLHSELNLSSLELGDSALYFCASSVSGQVFYEQYFGPGTRLTVT.

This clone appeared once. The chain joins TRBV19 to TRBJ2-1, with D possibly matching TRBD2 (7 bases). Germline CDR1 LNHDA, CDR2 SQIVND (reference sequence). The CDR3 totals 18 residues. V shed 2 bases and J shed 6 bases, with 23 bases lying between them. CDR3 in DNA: TGTGCCAGTAGTATAACCTGGCGCGGGGGCACTCCGGGCAATGAGCAGTTCTTC. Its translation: CASSITWRGGTPGNEQFF.

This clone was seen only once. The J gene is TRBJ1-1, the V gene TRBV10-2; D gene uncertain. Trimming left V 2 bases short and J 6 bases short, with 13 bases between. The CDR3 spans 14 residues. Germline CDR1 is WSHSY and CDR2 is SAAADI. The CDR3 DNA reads TGCGCCAGCAGTGAGGTCGAAAGAGGCGCTGAAGCTTTCTTT. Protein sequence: CASSEVERGAEAFF.

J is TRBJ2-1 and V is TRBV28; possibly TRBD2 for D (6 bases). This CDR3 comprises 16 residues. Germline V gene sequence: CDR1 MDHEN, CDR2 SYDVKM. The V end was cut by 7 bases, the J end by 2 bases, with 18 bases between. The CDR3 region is CASTLGGAITYNEQFF. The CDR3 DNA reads TGTGCCAGCACGCTCGGGGGAGCTATAACCTACAATGAGCAGTTCTTC.

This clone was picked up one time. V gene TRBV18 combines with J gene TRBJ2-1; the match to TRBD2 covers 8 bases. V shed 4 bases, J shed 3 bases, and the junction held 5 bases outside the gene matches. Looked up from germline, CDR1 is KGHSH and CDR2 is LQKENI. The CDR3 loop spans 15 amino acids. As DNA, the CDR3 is TGTGCCAGCTCACAAGCGGGGGCCTACTACAATGAGCAGTTCTTC. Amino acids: CASSQAGAYYNEQFF.

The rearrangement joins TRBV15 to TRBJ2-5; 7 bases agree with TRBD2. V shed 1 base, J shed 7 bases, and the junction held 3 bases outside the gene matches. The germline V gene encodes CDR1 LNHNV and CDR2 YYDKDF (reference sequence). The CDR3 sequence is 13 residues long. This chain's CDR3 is CATSRVAGGTQYF. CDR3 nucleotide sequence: TGTGCCACCAGCAGAGTAGCGGGTGGGACCCAGTACTTC.